This T cell receptor (beta chain) was observed in a study of blood T cell repertoires in COVID-19. Assay used: immunoSEQ multiplex PCR; TCRdb lists only in-frame clones, some missing. The repertoire holds 200,000 or so clones, with roughly 85% as singletons. Germline values: CDR1 SNHLY, CDR2 FYNNEI. Trimming removed 3 bases from V and 0 bases from J, with 8 bases in between. The CDR3 loop spans 14 amino acids. The clonotype comes from a man between 60 and 75 years old with acute or convalescent COVID-19. This chain joins TRBV2 and TRBJ1-1; D remains unclear. Sequencing used peripheral blood. The CDR3 is CASSDEQMNTEAFF. For the CDR3, the DNA is TGTGCCAGCAGTGACGAACAGATGAACACTGAAGCTTTCTTT.